This T cell receptor beta chain appears in the sequencing data of a study of response to subunit inactivated influenza vaccine. Findings and caveats of the study: The authors offered the suggestion that each seasonal influenza vaccination recruits few new T cells.

This clonotype came up a few times. Its antigen remains unidentified. The junction and the germline gene differ at one end; a read error may be behind it. CDR3 length equals 11 residues. The germline V gene has CDR1 MGHDK and CDR2 SYGVNS. TCRdb re-called the RT-PCR reads with MiXCR, one entry per CDR3 protein. Of 710,000 or so distinct CDR3 sequences in the sample, around 16% were seen once. The TCR originated in a man over 45 who received an inactivated influenza vaccine. This sample comprised PBMCs from blood, obtained 11 to 12 days after vaccination. The V gene is TRBV25-1, the J gene TRBJ1-3; D uncertain. The CDR3 DNA reads as TGTGCCAGCACCCTTGGACACACCATATATTTT. Protein: CASTLGHTIYF.